In its sample, the clone carrying this TCR beta chain was seen many times. The antigen is unknown. The CDR3 runs 12 residues. V was cut by 5 bases and J by 5 bases, with 7 bases left in between. Germline V gene data show CDR1 as SEHNR and CDR2 as FQNEAQ (reference sequence). The sample belongs to a study of identical twins. Study results and limitations: Cord blood's abundant beta clonotypes had fewer insertions, unlike memory repertoires.

TCRdb fed the 5' RACE reads into MiXCR, producing one record per CDR3 protein. The sample has 550,000 to 800,000 distinct CDR3 sequences, under 8.5% seen once. The same data also went into a second study, on yellow fever vaccine responses in identical twins.

The clonotype was recovered from a woman aged 18-35 years in good health. The sequencing input was PBMCs. The gene calls are TRBV7-9 and TRBJ2-1; a possible D gene is TRBD1 (5 bases). The CDR3 region has the DNA TGTGCCAGCAGCGAGACAGACAATGAGCAGTTCTTC. This codes for CASSETDNEQFF. The whole variable domain, filled in from reference TRBV7-9 and TRBJ2-1, reads DTGVSQNPRHKITKRGQNVTFRCDPISEHNRLYWYRQTLGQGPEFLTYFQNEAQLEKSRLLSDRFSAERPKGSFSTLEIQRTEQGDSAMYLCASSETDNEQFFGPGTRLTVL.